The 13 T cell receptor beta chains listed next were all sequenced from one sample in a study of CD8+CD57+ T cells in acquired aplastic anemia. Profiles of TCR beta VDJ and CDR3 were generated from a genomic DNA template. A single record per CDR3 protein comes from TCRdb applying MiXCR to the reads. The table includes hundreds of thousands of distinct CDR3 sequences, around three fifths detected once. Source material: sorted CD4+, CD8+, or CD8+CD57+ T cells (not recorded which) from PBMCs. The receptors stem from a human donor with severe aplastic anemia or a healthy control (not recorded which).

This chain links TRBV2 with TRBJ1-2; perhaps TRBD1 as D (6 bases). This CDR3 comprises 14 residues. CDR1 and CDR2 (germline): SNHLY, FYNNEI. Trimming cost V 4 bases and J 0 bases, with 9 bases left between them. DNA of the CDR3: TGTGCCAGCAGTGGACAGGTCTCTAACTATGGCTACACCTTC. This encodes CASSGQVSNYGYTF.

This sequence joins TRBV19 and TRBJ1-1, with 9 bases matching TRBD1. J lost 3 bases, V lost 3 bases, and 2 bases had no gene match. Germline V gene lookup returns CDR1 LNHDA and CDR2 SQIVND (reference sequence). The CDR3 covers 14 residues. Written as DNA, the CDR3 is TGTGCCAGTAGTATCGGACAGGGGTACACTGAAGCTTTCTTT. Its protein product is CASSIGQGYTEAFF.

This clonotype came up many times. The chain couples TRBV29-1 to TRBJ1-1; D is uncertain. This CDR3 region has 13 residues. V lost 8 bases, J lost 2 bases, and 15 bases lay in between. Per germline, CDR1 SQVTM and CDR2 ANQGSEA. The CDR3 DNA reads as TGCAGCAGTATCGGACGGAAAAACACTGAAGCTTTCTTT. This sequence encodes CSSIGRKNTEAFF.

This clonotype has ten or more counts. The chain recombines TRBV4-3 with TRBJ2-3; possibly TRBD1 or TRBD2 for D (6 bases each). The germline CDR1 and CDR2 sequences are LGHNA and YSLEER. The CDR3 extends over 18 amino acids. Between the trimmed V and J ends, which lost 4 bases and 4 bases, there was a span of 24 bases. The CDR3 sequence: CASSPRSGGRGKPDTQYF. The CDR3 nucleotides read TGCGCCAGCAGCCCCCGTAGTGGGGGGCGGGGTAAACCAGATACGCAGTATTTT.

This clonotype was seen only a few times. The chain employs TRBV2 and TRBJ2-7; 8 bases are a match to TRBD2. The CDR3 extends over 15 amino acids. Germline V gene lookup returns CDR1 SNHLY and CDR2 FYNNEI. V was pared by 4 bases and J by 2 bases, with 7 bases of the junction left unmatched. CDR3 DNA: TGTGCCAGCAGTGCGTCGCGGGGGGCCGCCTACGAGCAGTACTTC. Its translation is CASSASRGAAYEQYF.

This sequence joins TRBV4-1 and TRBJ2-7; D might be TRBD1 (6 bases). The germline gives CDR1 MGHRA, CDR2 YSYEKL. The V end lost 4 bases, the J end lost 0 bases, and 19 bases lay between the germline ends. The CDR3 runs to 17 residues. CDR3 region: CASSPYSTGTSSYEQYF. DNA of the CDR3: TGCGCCAGCAGCCCGTATTCGACAGGTACGAGCTCCTACGAGCAGTACTTC.

The genes are TRBV7-3 and TRBJ2-7; 7 bases are a match to TRBD2. Losses at the gene ends were 2 bases for V and 5 bases for J; bases not matched to a gene: 3. CDR3 length: 13 residues. Germline V gene sequence: CDR1 SGHTA, CDR2 FQGTGA. The CDR3 DNA reads as TGTGCCAGCAGCTTAGCGAGCGGGAACGAGCAGTACTTC. It is translated as CASSLASGNEQYF.

This clonotype was observed many times. This sequence joins TRBV5-8 and TRBJ2-5; TRBD2 matches 12 bases. CDR3 length: 15 residues. With 4 bases clipped from V and 3 bases from J, the junction kept 4 bases outside the gene matches. From germline, CDR1 is SGHTS and CDR2 YDEGEE. CDR3 sequence (DNA): TGTGCCAGCAGCGGGGGACTAGCGGGTGAAGAGACCCAGTACTTC. Translating gives CASSGGLAGEETQYF.

To note about this clonotype: Mismatch with germline at one junction end may stem from a read error. The gene calls are TRBV7-7 and TRBJ2-2; 7 bases line up with TRBD1. CDR3 length: 14 residues. Per the germline V gene, CDR1 is SSHAT and CDR2 is FNYEAQ (reference sequence). As DNA, the CDR3 is TGTGCTAGCACCACTCAGGGGGTTGGCGAGGAGCTGTTTTTC. This encodes CASTTQGVGEELFF.

The chain recombines TRBV6-2 or TRBV6-3 with TRBJ2-5; a possible D gene is TRBD2 (6 bases). Trimming stripped 8 bases from V and 2 bases from J, with 33 bases between. Germline V lookup: CDR1 MNHEY, CDR2 SVGEGT. The CDR3 loop spans 20 amino acids. CDR3 sequence (DNA): TGTGCCAGCGGGCCAACCATACTAGCCGCTAACCCAGCAAAACAAGAGACCCAGTACTTC. As protein: CASGPTILAANPAKQETQYF.

This clonotype has more than one count but fewer than ten. The chain combines TRBV2 with TRBJ1-1; maybe TRBD1 (6 bases). The germline gives CDR1 SNHLY, CDR2 FYNNEI. The length of the CDR3 is 14 residues. V lost 7 bases to trimming and J lost 4 bases, with 16 bases between them. The CDR3 DNA sequence: TGTGCCAGCATCGAGGGGGGTATCTTCACTGAAGCTTTCTTT. This gives the protein CASIEGGIFTEAFF.

V gene TRBV6-5 combines with J gene TRBJ2-3; D ambiguous. V lost 3 bases and J 4 bases, leaving 11 bases between the germline ends. The CDR3 runs 14 residues. CDR1 MNHEY and CDR2 SVGAGI come from the germline V gene. The CDR3 sequence: CASSYAARADTQYF. In DNA form, the CDR3 reads TGTGCCAGCAGTTATGCGGCCCGGGCAGATACGCAGTATTTT.

The gene calls are TRBV7-8 and TRBJ2-7, with D unclear. The germline V gene has CDR1 SGHVS and CDR2 FQNEAQ. There are 14 residues in the CDR3. Trimming cost V 4 bases and J 0 bases, with 10 bases left between them. Here the CDR3 DNA reads TGTGCCAGCAGCTACTGGAAGGGCTCCTACGAGCAGTACTTC. Its translation is CASSYWKGSYEQYF.